The rows below give T cell receptor beta chains drawn from one sample of a study of cytomegalovirus exposure and HLA in healthy donors. The protocol was immunoSEQ multiplex PCR, while the TCRdb copy is restricted to in-frame clones and leaves out a portion. This table holds about 120,000 clones, roughly 80% found once. The sample consisted of PBMCs. Receptors originate from a woman aged 18-29 years in good health and CMV-seronegative. Both conserved end residues are part of each CDR3. Each record gives: J gene, V gene, D gene, clone size, CDR3 DNA, CDR3 protein. The D gene is left open where the match is weak. Not every row has a clone size; where given, it reads once, few, many or a size class.

J gene: TRBJ1-2
V gene: TRBV29-1
D gene: TRBD1
clone size: NA
CDR3 DNA: TGCAGCGCCCAAGGGACCCTACCCACAGGGGTGGGCGGCTACACCTTC
CDR3 protein: CSAQGTLPTGVGGYTF

J gene: TRBJ2-7
V gene: TRBV10-2
D gene: NA
clone size: NA
CDR3 DNA: TGCGCCAGCACAGGAGGGTACGAGCAGTACTTC
CDR3 protein: CASTGGYEQYF

J gene: TRBJ2-7
V gene: TRBV19
D gene: NA
clone size: NA
CDR3 DNA: TGTGCCAGTAGTAGGACAGCAACCTCCTACGAGCAGTACTTC
CDR3 protein: CASSRTATSYEQYF

J gene: TRBJ2-2
V gene: TRBV4-2
D gene: NA
clone size: NA
CDR3 DNA: TGTGCCAGCAGCCAAGACTCGGCGGGACCAACACCCGGGGAGCTGTTTTTT
CDR3 protein: CASSQDSAGPTPGELFF

J gene: TRBJ1-1
V gene: TRBV6-5
D gene: NA
clone size: NA
CDR3 DNA: TGTGCCAGCAGTTCCTCGCCGGGGTCGGGCGGGACTGAAGCTTTCTTT
CDR3 protein: CASSSSPGSGGTEAFF

J gene: TRBJ2-2
V gene: TRBV9
D gene: TRBD2
clone size: NA
CDR3 DNA: TGTGCCAGCAGCTCTAGCGGGAGGGCCAACACCGGGGAGCTGTTTTTT
CDR3 protein: CASSSSGRANTGELFF

J gene: TRBJ2-1
V gene: TRBV5-5
D gene: NA
clone size: NA
CDR3 DNA: TGTGCCAGCAGCTTGGGGGTGACAGGTTTAGATGAGCAGTTCTTC
CDR3 protein: CASSLGVTGLDEQFF

J gene: TRBJ1-4
V gene: TRBV27
D gene: NA
clone size: NA
CDR3 DNA: TGTGCCAGCAGCCCCCCGGGTGAAAAACTGTTTTTT
CDR3 protein: CASSPPGEKLFF

J gene: TRBJ2-2
V gene: TRBV19
D gene: TRBD1
clone size: NA
CDR3 DNA: TGTGCCAGTAGTATAACAGGGGGCTTCGGGGAGCTGTTTTTT
CDR3 protein: CASSITGGFGELFF

J gene: TRBJ1-1
V gene: TRBV9
D gene: NA
clone size: once
CDR3 DNA: TGTGCCAGCAGCACCCTTGGTGGGACAACTTATAACACTGAAGCTTTCTTT
CDR3 protein: CASSTLGGTTYNTEAFF

J gene: TRBJ2-7
V gene: TRBV11-2
D gene: NA
clone size: NA
CDR3 DNA: TGTGCCAGCGGCTCCGGGGACAAGCAGTACTTC
CDR3 protein: CASGSGDKQYF

J gene: TRBJ2-1
V gene: TRBV5-1
D gene: TRBD2
clone size: once
CDR3 DNA: TGCGCCAGCAGCTTAACGGGAGGGCGGGGCAATGAGCAGTTCTTC
CDR3 protein: CASSLTGGRGNEQFF

J gene: TRBJ1-6
V gene: TRBV7-2
D gene: TRBD1
clone size: NA
CDR3 DNA: TGTGCCAGCAGCTTGGGACCAGTGACAGGGGCTAACTATAATTCACCCCTCCACTTT
CDR3 protein: CASSLGPVTGANYNSPLHF

J gene: TRBJ1-2
V gene: TRBV7-9
D gene: TRBD1
clone size: once
CDR3 DNA: TGTTCCAGCAGCTTAGGACAGGGCCTGACCCGGGGCTACACCTTC
CDR3 protein: CSSSLGQGLTRGYTF

J gene: TRBJ2-7
V gene: TRBV6-6
D gene: TRBD2
clone size: NA
CDR3 DNA: TGTGCCAGCAGTTACATGGGGCGGGAGAACTACGAGCAGTACTTC
CDR3 protein: CASSYMGRENYEQYF

J gene: TRBJ2-1
V gene: TRBV5-1
D gene: NA
clone size: NA
CDR3 DNA: TGCGCCAGCAGCGAGTATCACTCTGGTGATGCTGAGCAGTTCTTC
CDR3 protein: CASSEYHSGDAEQFF

J gene: TRBJ1-5
V gene: TRBV18
D gene: TRBD1
clone size: NA
CDR3 DNA: TGTGCCAGCTCACCACGGACAGGGCTCGGCAATCAGCCCCAGCATTTT
CDR3 protein: CASSPRTGLGNQPQHF